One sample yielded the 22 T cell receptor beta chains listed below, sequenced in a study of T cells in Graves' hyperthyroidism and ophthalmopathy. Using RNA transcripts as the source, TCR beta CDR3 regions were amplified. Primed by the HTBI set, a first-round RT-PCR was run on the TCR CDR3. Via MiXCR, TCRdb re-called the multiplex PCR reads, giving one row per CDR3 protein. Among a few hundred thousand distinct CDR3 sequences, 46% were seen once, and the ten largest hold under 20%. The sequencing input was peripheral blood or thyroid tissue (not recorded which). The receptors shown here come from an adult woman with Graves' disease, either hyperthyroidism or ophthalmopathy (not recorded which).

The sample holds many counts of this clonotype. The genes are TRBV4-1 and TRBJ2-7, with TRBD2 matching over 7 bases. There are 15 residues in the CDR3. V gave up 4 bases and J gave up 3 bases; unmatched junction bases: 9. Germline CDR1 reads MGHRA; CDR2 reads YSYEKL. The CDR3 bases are TGCGCCAGCAGCCTCAATAGCGGGTACGACTACGAGCAGTACTTC. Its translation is CASSLNSGYDYEQYF.

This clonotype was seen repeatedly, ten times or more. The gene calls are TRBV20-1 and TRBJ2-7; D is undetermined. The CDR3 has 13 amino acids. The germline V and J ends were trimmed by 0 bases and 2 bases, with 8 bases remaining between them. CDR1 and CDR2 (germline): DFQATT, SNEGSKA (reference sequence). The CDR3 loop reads CSARDPAPYEQYF. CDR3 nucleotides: TGCAGTGCTAGAGATCCAGCTCCCTACGAGCAGTACTTC.

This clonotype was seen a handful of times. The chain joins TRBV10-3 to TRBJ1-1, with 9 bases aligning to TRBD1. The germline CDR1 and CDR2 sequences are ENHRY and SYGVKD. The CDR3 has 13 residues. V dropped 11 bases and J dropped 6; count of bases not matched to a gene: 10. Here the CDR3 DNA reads TGTGCCGTCGACCCCGGGACAGGGTCTGAAGCTTTCTTT. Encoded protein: CAVDPGTGSEAFF.

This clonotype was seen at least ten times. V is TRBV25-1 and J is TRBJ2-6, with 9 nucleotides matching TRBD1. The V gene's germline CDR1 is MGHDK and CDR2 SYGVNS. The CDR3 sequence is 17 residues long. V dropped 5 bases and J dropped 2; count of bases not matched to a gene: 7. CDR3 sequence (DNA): TGTGCCAGCAGTTCCGGGACAGGGACACCTGGGGCCAACGTCCTGACTTTC. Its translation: CASSSGTGTPGANVLTF. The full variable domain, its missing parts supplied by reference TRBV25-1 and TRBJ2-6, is EADIYQTPRYLVIGTGKKITLECSQTMGHDKMYWYQQDPGMELHLIHYSYGVNSTEKGDLSSESTVSRIRTEHFPLTLESARPSHTSQYLCASSSGTGTPGANVLTFGAGSRLTVL.

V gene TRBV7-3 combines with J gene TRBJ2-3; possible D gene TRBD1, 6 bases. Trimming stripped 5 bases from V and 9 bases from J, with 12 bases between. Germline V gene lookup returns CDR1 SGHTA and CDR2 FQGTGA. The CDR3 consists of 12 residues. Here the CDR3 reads CASSQIQGTQYF. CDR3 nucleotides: TGTGCCAGCAGCCAAATACAGGGCACGCAGTATTTT.

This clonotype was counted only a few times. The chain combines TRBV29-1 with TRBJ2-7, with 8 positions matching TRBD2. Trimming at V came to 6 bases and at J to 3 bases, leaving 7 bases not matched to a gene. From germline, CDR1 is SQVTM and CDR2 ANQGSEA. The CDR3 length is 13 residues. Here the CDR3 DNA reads TGCAGCGTAATGACTAGCGAGAACTACGAGCAGTACTTC. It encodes CSVMTSENYEQYF.

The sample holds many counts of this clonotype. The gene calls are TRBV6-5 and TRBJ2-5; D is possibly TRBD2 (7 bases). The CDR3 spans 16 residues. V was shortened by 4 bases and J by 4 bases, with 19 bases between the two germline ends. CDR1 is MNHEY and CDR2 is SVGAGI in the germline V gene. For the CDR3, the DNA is TGTGCCAGCAGTTGGGGGGGAGGGGGGCATGGAGAGACCCAGTACTTC. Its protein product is CASSWGGGGHGETQYF.

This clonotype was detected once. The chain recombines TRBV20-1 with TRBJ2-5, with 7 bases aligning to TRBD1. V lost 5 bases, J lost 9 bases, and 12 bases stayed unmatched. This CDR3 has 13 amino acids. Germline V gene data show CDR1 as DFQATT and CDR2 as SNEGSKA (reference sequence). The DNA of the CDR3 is TGCAGTGCTGGGGACAGCTACGATCAGCCCCAGTACTTC. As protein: CSAGDSYDQPQYF.

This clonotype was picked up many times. The CDR3 protein is CATSDSAHQPQHF. The CDR3 nucleotides read TGTGCCACCAGTGATTCGGCCCATCAGCCCCAGCATTTT. This chain joins TRBV24-1 and TRBJ1-5; no definite D call. V was shortened by 2 bases and J by 5 bases, with 6 bases between the two germline ends. This CDR3 contains 13 residues. The germline CDR1 and CDR2 sequences are KGHDR and SFDVKD.

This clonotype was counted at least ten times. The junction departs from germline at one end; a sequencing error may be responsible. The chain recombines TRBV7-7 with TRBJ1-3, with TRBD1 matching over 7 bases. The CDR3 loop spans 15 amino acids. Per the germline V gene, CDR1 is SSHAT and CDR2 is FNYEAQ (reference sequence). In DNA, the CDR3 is TGTGCTAGCAGCTCGGGACAGAGCTCTGGAAACACCATATATTTT. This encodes CASSSGQSSGNTIYF. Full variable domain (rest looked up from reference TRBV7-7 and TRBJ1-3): GAGVSQSPRYKVTKRGQDVTLRCDPISSHATLYWYQQALGQGPEFLTYFNYEAQPDKSGLPSDRFSAERPEGSISTLTIQRTEQRDSAMYRCASSSGQSSGNTIYFGEGSWLTVV.

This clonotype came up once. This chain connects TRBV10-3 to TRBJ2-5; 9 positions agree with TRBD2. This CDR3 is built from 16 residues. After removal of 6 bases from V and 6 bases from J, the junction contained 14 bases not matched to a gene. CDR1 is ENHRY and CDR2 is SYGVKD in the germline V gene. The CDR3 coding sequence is TGTGCCATCAGGGACCCGGGACTAGCCTCCCTTCAGACCCAGTACTTC. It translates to CAIRDPGLASLQTQYF.

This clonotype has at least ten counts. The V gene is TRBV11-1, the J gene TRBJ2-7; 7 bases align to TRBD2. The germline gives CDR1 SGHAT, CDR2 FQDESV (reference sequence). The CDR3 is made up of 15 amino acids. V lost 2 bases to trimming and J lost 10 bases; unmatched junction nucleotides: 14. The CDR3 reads CASSLTSGTGREQYF. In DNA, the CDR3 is TGTGCCAGCAGCTTAACGAGCGGGACTGGGAGGGAACAGTACTTC.

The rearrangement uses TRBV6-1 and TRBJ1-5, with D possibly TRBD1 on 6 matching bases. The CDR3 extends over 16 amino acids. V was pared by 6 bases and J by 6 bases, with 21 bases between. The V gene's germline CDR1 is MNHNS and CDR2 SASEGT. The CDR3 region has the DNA TGTGCCAGCAGCCTACGATCCGGGGGCGGGCCTCAGCCCCAGCATTTT. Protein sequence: CASSLRSGGGPQPQHF.

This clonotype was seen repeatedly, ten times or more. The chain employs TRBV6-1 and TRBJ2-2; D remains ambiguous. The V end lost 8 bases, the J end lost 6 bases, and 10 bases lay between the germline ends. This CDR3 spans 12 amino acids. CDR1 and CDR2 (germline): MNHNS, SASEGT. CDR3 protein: CASHFGAGELFF. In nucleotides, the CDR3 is TGTGCCAGCCATTTTGGGGCCGGGGAGCTGTTTTTT.

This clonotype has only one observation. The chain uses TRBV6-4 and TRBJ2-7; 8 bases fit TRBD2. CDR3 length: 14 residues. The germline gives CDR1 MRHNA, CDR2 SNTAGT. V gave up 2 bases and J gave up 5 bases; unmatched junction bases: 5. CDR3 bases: TGTGCCAGCAGTGACAGCGGGAGTGTCCACGAGCAGTACTTC. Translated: CASSDSGSVHEQYF.

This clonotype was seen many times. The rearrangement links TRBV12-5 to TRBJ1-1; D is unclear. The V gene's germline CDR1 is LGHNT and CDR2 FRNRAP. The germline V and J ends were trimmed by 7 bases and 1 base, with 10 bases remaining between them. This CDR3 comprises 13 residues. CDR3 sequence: CASAVLWNTEAFF. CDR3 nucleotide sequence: TGTGCTAGTGCCGTCTTGTGGAACACTGAAGCTTTCTTT.

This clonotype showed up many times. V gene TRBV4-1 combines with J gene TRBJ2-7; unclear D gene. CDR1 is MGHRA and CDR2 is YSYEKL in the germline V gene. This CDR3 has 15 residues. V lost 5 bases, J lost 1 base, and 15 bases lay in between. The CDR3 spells CASSSHSTESYEQYF. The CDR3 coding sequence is TGCGCCAGCAGCTCCCACTCAACGGAGTCCTACGAGCAGTACTTC.

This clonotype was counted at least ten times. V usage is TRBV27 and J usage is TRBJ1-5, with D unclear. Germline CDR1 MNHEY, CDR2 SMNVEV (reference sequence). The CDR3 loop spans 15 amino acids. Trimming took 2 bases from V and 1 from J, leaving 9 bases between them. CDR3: CASSLVGQSNQPQHF. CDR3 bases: TGTGCCAGCAGTTTAGTAGGGCAGAGCAATCAGCCCCAGCATTTT.

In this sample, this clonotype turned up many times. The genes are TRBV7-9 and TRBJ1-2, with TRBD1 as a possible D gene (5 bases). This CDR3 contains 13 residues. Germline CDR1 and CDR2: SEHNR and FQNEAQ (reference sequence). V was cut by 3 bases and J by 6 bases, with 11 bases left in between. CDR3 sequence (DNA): TGTGCCAGCAGCTTCCCGGCAGGGCATGGCTACACCTTC. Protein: CASSFPAGHGYTF.

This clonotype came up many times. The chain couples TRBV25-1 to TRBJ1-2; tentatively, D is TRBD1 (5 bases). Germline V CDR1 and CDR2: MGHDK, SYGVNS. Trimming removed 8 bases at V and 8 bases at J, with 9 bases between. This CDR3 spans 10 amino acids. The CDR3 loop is CASGDSGYTF. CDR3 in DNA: TGTGCCAGCGGGGACTCCGGCTACACCTTC.

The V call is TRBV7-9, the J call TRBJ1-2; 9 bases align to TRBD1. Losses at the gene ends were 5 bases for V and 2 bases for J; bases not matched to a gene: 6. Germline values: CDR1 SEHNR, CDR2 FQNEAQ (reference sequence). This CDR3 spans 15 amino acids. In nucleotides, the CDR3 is TGTGCCAGCAGCCAGGGACAGGGTTGGAACTATGGCTACACCTTC. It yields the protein CASSQGQGWNYGYTF.

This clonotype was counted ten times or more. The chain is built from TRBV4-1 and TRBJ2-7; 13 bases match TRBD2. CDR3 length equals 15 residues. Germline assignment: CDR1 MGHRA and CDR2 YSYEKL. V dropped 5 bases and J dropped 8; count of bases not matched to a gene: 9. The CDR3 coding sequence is TGCGCCAGCAGCACCCGGACTAGCGGGAGCGAAAAGCAGTACTTC. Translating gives CASSTRTSGSEKQYF.